One TCR beta chain is described in this entry. V was pared by 5 bases and J by 5 bases, with 14 bases between. The CDR3 covers 14 residues. Germline lookup yields CDR1 LGHNA and CDR2 YSLEER. Sequenced by immunoSEQ multiplex PCR; TCRdb stores in-frame clones only, minus some. The table records about 370,000 clones, over 75% of them present only once. This entry is derived from a study of blood T cell repertoires in COVID-19. At the level of the study: Donors in the United States, Italy and Spain gave samples during acute or convalescent COVID-19.

The V call is TRBV4-3, the J call TRBJ2-3; perhaps TRBD2 as D (5 bases). The specimen was PBMCs or T cells enriched from blood (not recorded which). The sequence derives from a man younger than 35 who had recovered from COVID-19. The CDR3 coding sequence is TGCGCCAGCAGCTCGGTCAGCGGATTAGATACGCAGTATTTT. It codes for CASSSVSGLDTQYF.